A single T cell receptor beta chain is shown here with its context. Its antigen is currently unknown. This record comes from a study of beta chain features in type 1 diabetes. Notes on the study in general: Researchers cautioned that cDNA sequencing could over-represent cells with high TCR expression. Shortening that was moderate but significant affected the TCRB CDR3s of Type 1 diabetes patients in all four CD4+ subsets. Patients' naive, central memory and Treg TCRB repertoires seemed closer to one another than those of healthy donors.

Expressed TCRB transcripts were sequenced because the entire RNA isolate underwent reverse transcription. Repertoires were generated with immunoSEQ multiplex PCR, while TCRdb's copy carries only in-frame clones and drops some. The sample yields roughly 340,000 clones, around 12% seen once. Sorting of CD4+ naive, central memory, regulatory and stem cell-like memory cells was performed via CD45RO/CCR7/CD25/CD127/CD95/CD27. The authors obtained over 98% purity in all sorted populations. The V gene end was trimmed by 5 bases and the J gene end by 5 bases; junction bases not matched to a gene: 22. This CDR3 is 19 amino acids long. Germline V gene sequence: CDR1 MDHEN, CDR2 SYDVKM.

The specimen was naive CD4+ T cells from blood. This clonotype originated in a woman younger than 30 with type 1 diabetes. The chain is built from TRBV28 and TRBJ2-5, with TRBD2 matching 8 bases. Written as DNA, the CDR3 is TGTGCCAGCAGTATACACCCCGGTTCCAGCGGGAGTTATGCGGAGACCCAGTACTTC. Its protein product is CASSIHPGSSGSYAETQYF.